What follows are 15 T cell receptor beta chains derived from one specimen sequenced in a study of shared clonotypes between healthy human individuals. Only in-frame clones appear in the TCRdb table, and some are missing; sequencing was by immunoSEQ multiplex PCR. Among about 560,000 clones, around 76% were seen once, and the ten largest hold more than 10%. The sample comprised PBMCs. The receptor source for this set is a middle-aged woman in good health. Some clones in this sample may be carry-over from other donors' samples.

V is TRBV30 and J is TRBJ1-2; D call uncertain. The V end lost 5 bases, the J end lost 11 bases, and 12 bases lay between the germline ends. Germline V CDR1 and CDR2: GTSNPN, SVGIG (reference sequence). The CDR3 runs to 10 residues. CDR3 loop: CAWGPPGYTF. For the CDR3, the DNA is TGTGCCTGGGGCCCTCCGGGGTACACCTTC.

This clone was detected once. The rearrangement uses TRBV6-6 and TRBJ2-3, with 7 bases that match TRBD1. The CDR3 has 14 residues. Germline CDR1 is MNHNY and CDR2 is SVGAGI (reference sequence). V lost 2 bases, J lost 6 bases, and 5 bases stayed unmatched. CDR3: CASSYRDSSDTQYF. The CDR3 DNA is TGTGCCAGCAGTTACAGGGACAGTTCGGATACGCAGTATTTT.

Details on this clone: Different DNA sequences within this sample yield the same CDR3. The V and J genes are TRBV6-5 and TRBJ1-2; D ambiguous. V lost 4 bases, J lost 8 bases, and 11 bases lay in between. There are 12 residues in the CDR3. Germline CDR1 MNHEY, CDR2 SVGAGI. The CDR3 spells CASSSRTAGYTF. CDR3 sequence (DNA): TGTGCCAGCAGTTCCCGGACCGCCGGCTACACCTTC.

The chain links TRBV7-3 to TRBJ2-2; the D gene is possibly TRBD2 (6 bases). Germline V gene data show CDR1 as SGHTA and CDR2 as FQGTGA. The V end lost 8 bases, the J end lost 2 bases, and 15 bases lay between the germline ends. The CDR3 spans 15 residues. CDR3 sequence: CASGSGLPNTGELFF. CDR3 sequence (DNA): TGTGCCAGCGGCTCGGGACTCCCAAACACCGGGGAGCTGTTTTTT. The variable domain in full, completed from reference TRBV7-3 and TRBJ2-2, reads GAGVSQTPSNKVTEKGKYVELRCDPISGHTALYWYRQSLGQGPEFLIYFQGTGAADDSGLPNDRFFAVRPEGSVSTLKIQRTERGDSAVYLCASGSGLPNTGELFFGEGSRLTVL.

This chain uses TRBV27 with TRBJ2-2; D is unresolved. In germline, CDR1 is MNHEY, CDR2 SMNVEV (reference sequence). Trimming left V 4 bases short and J 2 bases short, with 5 bases between. CDR3 size: 13 residues. CDR3 region: CASSYKNTGELFF. In nucleotides, the CDR3 is TGTGCCAGCAGTTACAAAAACACCGGGGAGCTGTTTTTT.

In the case of this clone: A much larger clone differs from this one at a single base, so this may be a read error. The genes are TRBV7-2 and TRBJ1-1; no clear D gene. The V and J ends lost 3 bases and 1 base respectively, with 6 bases between them. The germline V gene encodes CDR1 SGHTA and CDR2 FQGNSA. The CDR3 extends over 13 amino acids. In DNA form, the CDR3 reads TGTGCCAGCAGCTTGGCAGGGAACACTGAAGCTTTCTTT. Translating it yields CASSLAGNTEAFF.

J is TRBJ1-1 and V is TRBV11-3; the D gene is possibly TRBD1 (6 bases). The CDR3 consists of 14 residues. The germline V and J ends were trimmed by 5 bases and 3 bases, with 13 bases remaining between them. Germline V gene sequence: CDR1 SGHNT, CDR2 YENEEA. The CDR3 coding sequence is TGTGCCAGCAGCCGACAGGCGAACCACACTGAAGCTTTCTTT. Amino acids: CASSRQANHTEAFF.

V is TRBV7-9 and J is TRBJ2-1; 13 bases are shared with TRBD2. J was trimmed by 8 bases and V by 3 bases; bases with no gene match: 4. Germline V gene sequence: CDR1 SEHNR, CDR2 FQNEAQ (reference sequence). The CDR3 runs 15 residues. CDR3 sequence reads: CASSFGLAGVYEQFF. Written as DNA, the CDR3 is TGTGCCAGCAGCTTCGGACTAGCGGGAGTGTATGAGCAGTTCTTC.

Of note for this clone: This probably arose from a read error, given a far larger clone one base away. This chain uses TRBV7-3 with TRBJ1-1; D gene ambiguous. Between the trimmed V and J ends, which lost 2 bases and 0 bases, there was a span of 4 bases. CDR1 is SGHTA and CDR2 is FQGTGA in the germline V gene. The CDR3 sequence is 13 residues long. DNA of the CDR3: TGTGCCAGCAGCTTATACATGAACACTGAAGCTTTCTTT. Translated, it gives CASSLYMNTEAFF.

The chain joins TRBV7-2 to TRBJ2-7, with 8 bases fitting TRBD2. Germline CDR1 is SGHTA and CDR2 is FQGNSA. The CDR3 contains 13 residues. The J segment lost 3 bases and the V segment lost 2 bases, leaving 0 bases of the junction unmatched. In nucleotides, the CDR3 is TGTGCCAGCAGCTTACTAGCGGGCTACGAGCAGTACTTC. Its translation is CASSLLAGYEQYF.

A note on this clone: A much larger clone differs by one base, so this may be a read error. The chain combines TRBV5-1 with TRBJ2-5, with no clear D. The CDR3 contains 16 residues. CDR1 and CDR2 from the germline V gene are SGHRS and YFSETQ. The CDR3 sequence is CASNLAFRGGIETQYF. DNA of the CDR3: TGCGCCAGCAACTTGGCCTTCCGCGGCGGTATAGAGACCCAGTACTTC.

This clone appeared once. The chain couples TRBV5-8 to TRBJ2-5; 9 bases match TRBD2. The length of the CDR3 is 15 residues. Per the germline V gene, CDR1 is SGHTS and CDR2 is YDEGEE. V lost 1 base to trimming and J lost 10 bases; unmatched junction nucleotides: 11. The CDR3 DNA is TGTGCCAGCAGCTTGCGGCGGGGGGGGGCCGGTTGCCAGTACTTC. This encodes CASSLRRGGAGCQYF.

This chain joins TRBV5-4 and TRBJ2-3; D gene unclear. This CDR3 region has 15 residues. Germline values: CDR1 SGHNT, CDR2 YYREEE (reference sequence). The V end was cut by 0 bases, the J end by 0 bases, with 8 bases between. This CDR3 is CASSLEQPSTDTQYF. CDR3 coding DNA: TGTGCCAGCAGCTTGGAGCAGCCTAGCACAGATACGCAGTATTTT.

The sample holds one count of this clone. J is TRBJ1-5 and V is TRBV19; D ambiguous. CDR1 is LNHDA, CDR2 SQIVND, per germline (reference sequence). V was pared by 6 bases and J by 1 base, with 16 bases between. The CDR3 spans 16 residues. CDR3 loop: CASRSFAGISNQPQHF. The CDR3 DNA is TGTGCCAGTAGATCCTTTGCGGGAATAAGCAATCAGCCCCAGCATTTT.

The V and J genes are TRBV6-5 and TRBJ2-5; possible D gene TRBD2, 6 bases. The ends were cut back, 5 bases at V and 3 bases at J, with 13 bases in the middle. This CDR3 is built from 14 residues. Germline V CDR1 and CDR2: MNHEY, SVGAGI. CDR3 protein: CASSISGPKETQYF. CDR3 nucleotide sequence: TGTGCCAGCAGTATTAGCGGCCCAAAAGAGACCCAGTACTTC.